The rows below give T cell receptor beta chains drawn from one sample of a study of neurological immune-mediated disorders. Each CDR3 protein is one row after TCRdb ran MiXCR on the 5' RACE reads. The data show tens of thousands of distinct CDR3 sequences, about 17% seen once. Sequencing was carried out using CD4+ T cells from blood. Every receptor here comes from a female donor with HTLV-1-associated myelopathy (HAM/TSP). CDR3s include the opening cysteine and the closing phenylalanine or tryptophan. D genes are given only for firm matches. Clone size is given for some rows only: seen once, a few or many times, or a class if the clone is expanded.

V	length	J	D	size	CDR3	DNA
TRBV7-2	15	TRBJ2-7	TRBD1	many	CASSGGGQGYYEQYF	TGTGCCAGCAGCGGTGGCGGACAGGGGTACTACGAGCAGTACTTC
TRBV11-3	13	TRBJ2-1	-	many	CASSPYRDNEQFF	TGTGCCAGCAGCCCCTACAGGGATAATGAGCAGTTCTTC
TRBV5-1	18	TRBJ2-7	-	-	CASSLSPTTSTLTYEQYF	TGCGCCAGCAGCTTGTCCCCCACGACATCTACTCTAACCTACGAGCAGTACTTC
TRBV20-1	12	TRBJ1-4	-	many	CSARGGGEKLFF	TGCAGTGCTAGAGGGGGGGGTGAAAAACTGTTTTTT
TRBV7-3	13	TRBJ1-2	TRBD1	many	CASSLSGGYGYTF	TGTGCCAGCAGCTTATCAGGGGGCTATGGCTACACCTTC
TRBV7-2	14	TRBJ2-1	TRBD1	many	CASKGQGAYNEQFF	TGTGCCAGCAAAGGACAGGGGGCATACAATGAGCAGTTCTTC
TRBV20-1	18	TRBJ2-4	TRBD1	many	CSAREKLGQGAAKNIQYF	TGCAGTGCTAGAGAAAAGCTGGGACAGGGGGCGGCCAAAAACATTCAGTACTTC
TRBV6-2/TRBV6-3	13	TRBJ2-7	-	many	CASSYERSYEQYF	TGTGCCAGCAGTTACGAGAGGTCCTACGAGCAGTACTTC
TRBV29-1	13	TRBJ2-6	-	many	CSVFYSGANVLTF	TGCAGCGTTTTTTACTCTGGGGCCAACGTCCTGACTTTC
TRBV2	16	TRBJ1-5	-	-	CASSQQGGRSNQPQHF	TGTGCCAGCAGTCAACAGGGAGGTCGAAGCAATCAGCCCCAGCATTTT
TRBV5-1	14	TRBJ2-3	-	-	CASSPGIATDTQYF	TGCGCCAGCAGTCCCGGTATAGCCACAGATACGCAGTATTTT
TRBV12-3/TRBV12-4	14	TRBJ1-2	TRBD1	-	CASSHIQGADGYTF	TGTGCCAGCAGTCATATACAGGGGGCAGATGGCTACACCTTC
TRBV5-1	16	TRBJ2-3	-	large	CASSLGGGMSTDTQYF	TGCGCCAGCAGCTTAGGAGGAGGGATGAGCACAGATACGCAGTATTTT
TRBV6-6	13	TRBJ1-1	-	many	CASSYVVGTEAFF	TGTGCCAGCAGTTACGTTGTTGGCACTGAAGCTTTCTTT
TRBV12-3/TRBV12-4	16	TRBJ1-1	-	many	CASSFLGRAGFTEAFF	TGTGCCAGCAGTTTCCTTGGCCGGGCGGGATTCACTGAAGCTTTCTTT
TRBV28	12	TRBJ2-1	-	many	CASSSAGQSEIF	TGTGCCAGCAGTTCAGCAGGACAGTCAGAGATCTTC
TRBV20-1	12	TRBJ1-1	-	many	CSAREAMRGAFF	TGCAGTGCTAGAGAAGCCATGAGGGGAGCTTTCTTT
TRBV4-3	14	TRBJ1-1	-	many	CASTPHNRPTEAFF	TGCGCCAGCACCCCCCACAATCGGCCCACTGAAGCTTTCTTT
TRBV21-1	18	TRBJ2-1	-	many	CASIPVSRRGEGTDEQFF	TGTGCCAGCATCCCCGTAAGTCGGAGGGGCGAAGGAACCGATGAGCAGTTCTTC
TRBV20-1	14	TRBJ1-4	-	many	CSASPDATNEKLFF	TGCAGTGCTTCCCCCGATGCAACTAATGAAAAACTGTTTTTT
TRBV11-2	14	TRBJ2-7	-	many	CASSFAPGNYEQYF	TGTGCCAGCAGCTTTGCCCCAGGGAACTACGAGCAGTACTTC
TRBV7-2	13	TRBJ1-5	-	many	CASSMQGYQPQHF	TGTGCCAGCAGCATGCAGGGTTATCAGCCCCAGCATTTT
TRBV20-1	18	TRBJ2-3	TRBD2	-	CSATGLGGGNTNTDTQYF	TGCAGTGCTACGGGACTAGGCGGGGGAAATACCAACACAGATACGCAGTATTTT
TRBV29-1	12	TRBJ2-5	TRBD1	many	CSVGQSQETQYF	TGCAGCGTGGGACAGTCCCAAGAGACCCAGTACTTC
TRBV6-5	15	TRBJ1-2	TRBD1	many	CASRRGQGAPGGYTF	TGTGCCAGCAGACGGGGACAGGGGGCACCGGGTGGCTACACCTTC
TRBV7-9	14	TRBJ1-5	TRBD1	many	CASSLEAGGLPQHF	TGTGCCAGCAGCTTAGAGGCAGGGGGCTTACCCCAGCATTTT
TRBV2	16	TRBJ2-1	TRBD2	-	CVSQEAPGGAYNEQFF	TGTGTCAGCCAGGAGGCCCCGGGGGGTGCTTACAATGAGCAGTTCTTC
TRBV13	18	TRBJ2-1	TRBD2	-	CASSFEAGALSSYNEQFF	TGTGCCAGCAGCTTCGAAGCGGGAGCCCTCAGCTCCTACAATGAGCAGTTCTTC
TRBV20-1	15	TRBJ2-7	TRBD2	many	CSASEPGLDSYEQYF	TGCAGTGCTAGTGAACCGGGACTAGACTCCTACGAGCAGTACTTC
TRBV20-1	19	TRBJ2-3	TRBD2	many	CSATRGGVGLAGRTDTQYF	TGCAGTGCCACTAGGGGGGGCGTTGGACTAGCGGGACGCACAGATACGCAGTATTTT
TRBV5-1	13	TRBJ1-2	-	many	CASSSQGETGYTF	TGCGCCAGCAGCTCCCAGGGTGAGACGGGCTACACCTTC
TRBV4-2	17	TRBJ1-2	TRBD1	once	CASSQVFAPTGGGGYTF	TGTGCCAGCAGCCAAGTTTTCGCCCCGACAGGGGGCGGCGGCTACACCTTC
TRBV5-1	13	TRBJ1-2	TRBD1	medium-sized	CASRTGANYGYTF	TGCGCCAGCAGGACAGGGGCTAACTATGGCTACACCTTC
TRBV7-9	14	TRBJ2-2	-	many	CASSLAEGTGELFF	TGTGCCAGCAGCTTAGCGGAGGGCACCGGGGAGCTGTTTTTT
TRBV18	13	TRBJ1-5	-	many	CASSPGRNQPQHF	TGTGCCAGCTCACCTGGGCGCAATCAGCCCCAGCATTTT
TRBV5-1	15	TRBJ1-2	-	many	CASSSWALGADGYTF	TGCGCCAGCAGCTCGTGGGCCCTGGGGGCCGATGGCTACACCTTC
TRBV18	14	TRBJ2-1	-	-	CASSRSGIQNEQFF	TGTGCCAGCTCAAGGTCAGGGATACAAAATGAGCAGTTCTTC
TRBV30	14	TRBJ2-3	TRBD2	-	CATVGGESTDTQYF	TGTGCCACCGTCGGGGGGGAAAGCACAGATACGCAGTATTTT
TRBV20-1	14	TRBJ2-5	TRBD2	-	CSARAGGPSGIQYF	TGCAGTGCTAGAGCGGGGGGGCCGAGTGGTATCCAGTACTTC
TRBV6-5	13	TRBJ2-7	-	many	CASSYGLGVGQYF	TGTGCCAGCAGTTACGGGCTGGGTGTTGGGCAGTACTTC
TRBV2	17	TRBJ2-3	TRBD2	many	CASNSRGGGLTTDTQYF	TGTGCCAGCAACTCCCGAGGCGGGGGGCTTACCACAGATACGCAGTATTTT
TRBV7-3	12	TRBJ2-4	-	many	CASSGHLKTQYF	TGTGCCAGCAGCGGACATCTCAAGACTCAGTACTTC
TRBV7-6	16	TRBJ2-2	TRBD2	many	CASSLSSGGNTGELFF	TGTGCCAGCAGCTTGAGTAGCGGGGGGAACACCGGGGAGCTGTTTTTT
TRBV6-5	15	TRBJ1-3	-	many	CASSYSGVFGNTIYF	TGTGCCAGCAGTTACTCAGGGGTTTTTGGAAACACCATATATTTT
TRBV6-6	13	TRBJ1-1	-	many	CASIRNEGTEAFF	TGTGCCAGCATCAGAAATGAGGGCACTGAAGCTTTCTTT
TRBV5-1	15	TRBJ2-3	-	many	CASSGSTSWIDTQYF	TGCGCCAGCAGCGGCTCCACTAGTTGGATCGATACGCAGTATTTT
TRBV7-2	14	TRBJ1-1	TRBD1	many	CASSGRGDDTEAFF	TGTGCCAGCAGCGGCAGGGGGGATGACACTGAAGCTTTCTTT
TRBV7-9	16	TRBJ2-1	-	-	CASSLNVPIPGEEQFF	TGTGCCAGCAGCTTAAACGTACCGATCCCAGGGGAAGAGCAGTTCTTC
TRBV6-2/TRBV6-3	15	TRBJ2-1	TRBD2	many	CASSRIAGGPNEQFF	TGTGCCAGCAGTCGGATAGCGGGAGGGCCCAATGAGCAGTTCTTC
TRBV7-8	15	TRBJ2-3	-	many	CASSLVDTSTDTQYF	TGTGCCAGCAGCTTAGTCGACACGAGCACAGATACGCAGTATTTT
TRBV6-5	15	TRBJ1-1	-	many	CASSYFGVKNTEAFF	TGTGCCAGCAGTTACTTTGGGGTGAAGAACACTGAAGCTTTCTTT
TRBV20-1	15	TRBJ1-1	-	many	CSARYSRGINTEAFF	TGCAGTGCTAGATACTCGAGGGGAATTAACACTGAAGCTTTCTTT
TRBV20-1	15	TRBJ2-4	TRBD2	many	CSAARGGRAKNIQYF	TGCAGTGCTGCACGGGGGGGCCGGGCCAAAAACATTCAGTACTTC
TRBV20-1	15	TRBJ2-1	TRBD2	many	CSARDPGGMYNEQFF	TGCAGTGCTAGAGATCCGGGGGGGATGTACAATGAGCAGTTCTTC
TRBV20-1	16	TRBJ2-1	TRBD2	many	CSATAPGLAAYNEQFF	TGCAGTGCTACCGCTCCGGGACTAGCGGCCTACAATGAGCAGTTCTTC
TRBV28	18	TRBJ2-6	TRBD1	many	CASSLPGQAPSGANVLTF	TGTGCCAGCAGTTTGCCGGGACAGGCTCCCTCTGGGGCCAACGTCCTGACTTTC
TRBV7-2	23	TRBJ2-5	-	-	CASSFYICSARDFVAGKQETQYF	-
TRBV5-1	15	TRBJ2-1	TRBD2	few	CASSATSGSYNEQFF	TGCGCCAGCAGCGCGACTAGCGGGTCCTACAATGAGCAGTTCTTC
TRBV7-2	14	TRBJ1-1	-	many	CASSPDSVNTEAFF	TGTGCCAGCAGCCCCGACAGTGTGAACACTGAAGCTTTCTTT
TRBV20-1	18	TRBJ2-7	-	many	CSARDPSGITGRTYEQYF	TGCAGTGCTAGAGACCCCTCCGGTATTACGGGAAGGACCTACGAGCAGTACTTC